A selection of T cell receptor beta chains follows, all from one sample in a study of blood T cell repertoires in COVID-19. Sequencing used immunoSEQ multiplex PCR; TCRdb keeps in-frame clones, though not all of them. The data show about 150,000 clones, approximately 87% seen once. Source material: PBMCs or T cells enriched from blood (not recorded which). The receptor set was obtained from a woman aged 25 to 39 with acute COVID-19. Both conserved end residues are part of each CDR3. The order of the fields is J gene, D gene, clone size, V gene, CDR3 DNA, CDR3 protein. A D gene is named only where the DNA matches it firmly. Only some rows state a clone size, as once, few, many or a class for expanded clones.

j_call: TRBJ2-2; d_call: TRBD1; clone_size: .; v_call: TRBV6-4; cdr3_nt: TGTGCCACCGCAGGACAGGCGAACACCGGGGAGCTGTTTTTT; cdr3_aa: CATAGQANTGELFF
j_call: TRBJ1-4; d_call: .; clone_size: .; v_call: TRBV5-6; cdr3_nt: TGTGCCAGCAGCTTGATAGGAGGGCCTAATGAAAAACTGTTTTTT; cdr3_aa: CASSLIGGPNEKLFF
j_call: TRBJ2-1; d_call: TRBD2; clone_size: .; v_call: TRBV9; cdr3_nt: TGTGCCAGCAGCGTAGACTTGGTGGCTAGCGGGAGTGTTCGGGGTGAGCAGTTCTTC; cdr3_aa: CASSVDLVASGSVRGEQFF
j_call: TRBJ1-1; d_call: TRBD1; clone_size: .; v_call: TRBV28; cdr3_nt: TGTGCCAGCACAAAAGGGGGCGAGAACACTGAAGCTTTCTTT; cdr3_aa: CASTKGGENTEAFF
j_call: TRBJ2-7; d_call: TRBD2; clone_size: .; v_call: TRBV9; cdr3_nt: TGTGCCAGCAGCCCGACTAGCGGGGAATACGAGCAGTACTTC; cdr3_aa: CASSPTSGEYEQYF
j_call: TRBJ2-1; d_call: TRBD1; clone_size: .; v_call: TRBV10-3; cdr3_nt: TGTGCCATCAGAGCCCTGGAAACAGGGGGCTACAATGAGCAGTTCTTC; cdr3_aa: CAIRALETGGYNEQFF
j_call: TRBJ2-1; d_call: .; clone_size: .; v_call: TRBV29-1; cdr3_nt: TGCAGCGCCGAAGGTTTGGGTCGGGGTGAGCAGTTCTTC; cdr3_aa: CSAEGLGRGEQFF
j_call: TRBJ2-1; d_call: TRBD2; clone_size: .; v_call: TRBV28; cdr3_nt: TGTGCCAGCGGTACCGTAGCGGGAGGGAGGATTGAGCAGTTCTTC; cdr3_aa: CASGTVAGGRIEQFF
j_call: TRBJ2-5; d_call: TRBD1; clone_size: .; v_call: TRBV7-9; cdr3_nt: TGTGCCAGCAGCTCCTCACAGGGGTTGGGAGAGACCCAGTACTTC; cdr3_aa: CASSSSQGLGETQYF
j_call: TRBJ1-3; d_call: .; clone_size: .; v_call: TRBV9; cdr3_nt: TGTGCCAGCAGCGTACTGGGAGGCTCTGGAAACACCATATATTTT; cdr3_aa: CASSVLGGSGNTIYF
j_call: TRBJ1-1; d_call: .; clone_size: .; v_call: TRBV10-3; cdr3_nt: TGTGCCATCAGTGACCTTCCTACAGTGGTCGTGAACACTGAAGCTTTCTTT; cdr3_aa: CAISDLPTVVVNTEAFF
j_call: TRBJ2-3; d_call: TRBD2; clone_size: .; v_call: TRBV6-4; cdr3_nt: TGTGCCAGCAGCGCTGGCAGCGGGAGAGCCACAGATACGCAGTATTTT; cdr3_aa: CASSAGSGRATDTQYF
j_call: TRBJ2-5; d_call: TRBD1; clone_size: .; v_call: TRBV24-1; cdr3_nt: TGTGCCACCAGTGACCGACAGGGGGGGGCGGAGACCCAGTACTTC; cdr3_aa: CATSDRQGGAETQYF
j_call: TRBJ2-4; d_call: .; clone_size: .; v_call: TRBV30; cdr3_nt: TGTGCCTGGGCACCACCGGGGGTGTTAGCCAAAAACATTCAGTACTTC; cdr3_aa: CAWAPPGVLAKNIQYF
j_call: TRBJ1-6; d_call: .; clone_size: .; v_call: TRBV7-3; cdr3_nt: TGTGCCAGCAGCCCCCAACAGGGTGATAATTCACCCCTCCACTTT; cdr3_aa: CASSPQQGDNSPLHF
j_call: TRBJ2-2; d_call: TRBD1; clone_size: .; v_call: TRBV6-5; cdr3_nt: TGTGCCAGCAGAACAGGGGCCCAGGCCGGGGAGCTGTTTTTT; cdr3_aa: CASRTGAQAGELFF
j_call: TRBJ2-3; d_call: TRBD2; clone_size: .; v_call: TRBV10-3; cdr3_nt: TGTGCCATCAGTGAGGGACTAGCGGGAGGGAGCGGCGAGGATACGCAGTATTTT; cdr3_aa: CAISEGLAGGSGEDTQYF
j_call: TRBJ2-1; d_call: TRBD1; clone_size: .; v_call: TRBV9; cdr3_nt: TGTGCCAGCAGCGGATGGGACAGCTACAATGAGCAGTTCTTC; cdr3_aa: CASSGWDSYNEQFF
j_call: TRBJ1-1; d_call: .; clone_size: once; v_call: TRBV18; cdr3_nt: TGTGCCAGCTCACCACAGGGGTTGGACACTGAAGCTTTCTTT; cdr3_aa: CASSPQGLDTEAFF
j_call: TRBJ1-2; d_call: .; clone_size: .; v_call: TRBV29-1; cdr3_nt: TGCAGCGTCCCATCGGGGGACTTCTATGGCTACACCTTC; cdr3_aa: CSVPSGDFYGYTF
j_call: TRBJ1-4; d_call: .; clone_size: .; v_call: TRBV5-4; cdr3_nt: TGTGCCAGCAGCTTCAAGACAGGCGGTGCAACTAATGAAAAACTGTTTTTT; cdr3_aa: CASSFKTGGATNEKLFF
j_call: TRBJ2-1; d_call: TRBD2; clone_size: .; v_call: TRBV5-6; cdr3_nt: TGTGCCAGCAGCTTGGCTCTTTTACCGGGACTAGCGGACAATGAGCAGTTCTTC; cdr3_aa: CASSLALLPGLADNEQFF
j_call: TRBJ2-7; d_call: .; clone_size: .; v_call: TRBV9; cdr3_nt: TGTGCCAGCAGCGTAAACCCAGGGACTTTGTACGAGCAGTACTTC; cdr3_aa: CASSVNPGTLYEQYF
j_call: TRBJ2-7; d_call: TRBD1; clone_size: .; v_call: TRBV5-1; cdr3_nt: TGCGCCAGCAGCTTGAGACAGGGCTCCTACGAGCAGTACTTC; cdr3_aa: CASSLRQGSYEQYF
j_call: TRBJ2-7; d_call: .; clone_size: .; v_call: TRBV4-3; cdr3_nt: TGCGCCAGCAGCCAAGAGGGGGGTGACAGCTACGAGCAGTACTTC; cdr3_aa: CASSQEGGDSYEQYF
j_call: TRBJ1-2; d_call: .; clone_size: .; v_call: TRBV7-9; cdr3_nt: TGTGCCAGCAGCCAGGAGGGCTATGGCTACACCTTC; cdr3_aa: CASSQEGYGYTF
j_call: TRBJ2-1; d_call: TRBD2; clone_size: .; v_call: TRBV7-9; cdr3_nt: TGTGCCAGCAGCTTAGGGATTAGTGGAGCGGGAGGGTGGGACAATGAGCAGTTCTTC; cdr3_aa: CASSLGISGAGGWDNEQFF
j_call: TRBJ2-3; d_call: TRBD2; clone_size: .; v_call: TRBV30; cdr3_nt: TGTGCCTGGAGTATGCCGGGACTAGCGATGAGGCATACGCAGTATTTT; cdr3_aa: CAWSMPGLAMRHTQYF
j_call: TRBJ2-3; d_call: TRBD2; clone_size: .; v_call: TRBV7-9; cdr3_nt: TGTGCCAGCAGGACCAGCGGGGGCACAGATACGCAGTATTTT; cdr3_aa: CASRTSGGTDTQYF
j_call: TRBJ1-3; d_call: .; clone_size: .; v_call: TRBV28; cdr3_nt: TGTGCCAGCAGTTTATTACGGGGCTCTGGAAACACCATATATTTT; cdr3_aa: CASSLLRGSGNTIYF
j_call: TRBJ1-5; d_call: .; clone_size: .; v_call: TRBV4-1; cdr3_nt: TGCGCCAGCAGCGCACAGGGAAGGAGCAATCAGCCCCAGCATTTT; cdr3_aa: CASSAQGRSNQPQHF
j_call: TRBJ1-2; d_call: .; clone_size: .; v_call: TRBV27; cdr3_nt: TGTGCCAGCAGTTTACTCGGTGCCCGAGCCTATGGCTACACCTTC; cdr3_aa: CASSLLGARAYGYTF
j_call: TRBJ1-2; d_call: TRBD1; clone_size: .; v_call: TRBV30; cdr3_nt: TGTGCCTGGACGGGACAGGTGAACTATGGCTACACCTTC; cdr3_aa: CAWTGQVNYGYTF
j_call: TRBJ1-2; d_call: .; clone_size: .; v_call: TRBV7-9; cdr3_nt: TGTGCCAGCAGCTTCGTAGGTGGCGGGGATGGCTACACCTTC; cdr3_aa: CASSFVGGGDGYTF
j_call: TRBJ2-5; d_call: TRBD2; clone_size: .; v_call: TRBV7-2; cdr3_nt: TGTGCCAGCAGCTTAGCCTTAGCGGGAGGAGAGACCCAGTACTTC; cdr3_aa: CASSLALAGGETQYF
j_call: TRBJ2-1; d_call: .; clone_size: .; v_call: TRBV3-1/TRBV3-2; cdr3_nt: TGTGCCAGCAGCCAAGCGTCGGTCGGGCAGTTCTTC; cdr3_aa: CASSQASVGQFF
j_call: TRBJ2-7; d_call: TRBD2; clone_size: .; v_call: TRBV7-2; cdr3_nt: TGTGCCAGCAGCACCTCTAGCGGGAGTTCTTACGAGCAGTACTTC; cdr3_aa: CASSTSSGSSYEQYF
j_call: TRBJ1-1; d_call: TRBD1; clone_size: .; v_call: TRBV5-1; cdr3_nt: TGCGCCAGCAGCTTGGCGGACAGGGGGAGCACTGAAGCTTTCTTT; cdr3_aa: CASSLADRGSTEAFF
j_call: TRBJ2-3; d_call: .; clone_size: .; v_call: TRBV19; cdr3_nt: TGTGCCAGTAGTCCCGCCCTCGGGACAACCCTGGCGGATACGCAGTATTTT; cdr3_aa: CASSPALGTTLADTQYF
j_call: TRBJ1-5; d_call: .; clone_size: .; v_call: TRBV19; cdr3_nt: TGTGCCAGTATACAAGGACAGACTAGCAATCAGCCCCAGCATTTT; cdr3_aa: CASIQGQTSNQPQHF
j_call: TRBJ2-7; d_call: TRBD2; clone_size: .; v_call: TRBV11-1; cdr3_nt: TGTGCCAGCAGCTCCCGACTAGCGGGGAGTTCTCACGAGCAGTACTTC; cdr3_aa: CASSSRLAGSSHEQYF
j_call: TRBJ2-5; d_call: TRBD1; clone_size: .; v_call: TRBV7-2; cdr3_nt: TGTGCCAGCAGTGTACAGGGGGCCGGGGAGACCCAGTACTTC; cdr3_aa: CASSVQGAGETQYF
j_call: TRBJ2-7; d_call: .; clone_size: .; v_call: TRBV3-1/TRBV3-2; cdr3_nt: TGTGCCAGCAGCCAAGTTGGGAGCGGGTTTTATGGGGGCGAGCAGTACTTC; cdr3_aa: CASSQVGSGFYGGEQYF
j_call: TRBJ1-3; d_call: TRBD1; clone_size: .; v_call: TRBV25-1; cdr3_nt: TGTGCCAGCAGTGATCAAGGGGACAGGGACTACTCTGGAAACACCATATATTTT; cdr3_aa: CASSDQGDRDYSGNTIYF
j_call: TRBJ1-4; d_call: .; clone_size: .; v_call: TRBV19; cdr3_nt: TGTGCCAGTAGACCGCTTAGAGGGATGGACCATGAAAAACTGTTTTTT; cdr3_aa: CASRPLRGMDHEKLFF
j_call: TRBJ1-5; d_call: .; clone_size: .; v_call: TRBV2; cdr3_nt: TGTGCCAGTGGGGAGGGCACTAGCAATCAGCCCCAGCATTTT; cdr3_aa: CASGEGTSNQPQHF
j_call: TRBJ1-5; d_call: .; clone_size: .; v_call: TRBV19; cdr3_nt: TGTGCCAGTAGTCCCCACCTACTATATAGCAATCAGCCCCAGCATTTT; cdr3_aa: CASSPHLLYSNQPQHF
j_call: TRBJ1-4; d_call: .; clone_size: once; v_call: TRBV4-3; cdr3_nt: TGCGCCAGCAGGGCACAGTCTTGGGCTAATGAAAAACTGTTTTTT; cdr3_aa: CASRAQSWANEKLFF
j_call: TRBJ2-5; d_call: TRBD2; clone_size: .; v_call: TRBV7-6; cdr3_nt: TGTGCCAGCAGCTTACAAGAGCTCGCGGGAGGGGAGACCCAGTACTTC; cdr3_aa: CASSLQELAGGETQYF
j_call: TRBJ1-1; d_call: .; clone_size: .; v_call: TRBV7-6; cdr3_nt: TGTGCCAGCAGCTTAGTGGGGAGAAACACTGAAGCTTTCTTT; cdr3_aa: CASSLVGRNTEAFF
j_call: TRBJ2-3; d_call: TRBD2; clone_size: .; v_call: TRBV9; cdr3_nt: TGTGCCAGCACCCGGACTAGCGGAAGCACAGATACGCAGTATTTT; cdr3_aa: CASTRTSGSTDTQYF
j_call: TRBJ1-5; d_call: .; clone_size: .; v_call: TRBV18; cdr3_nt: TGTGCCAGCTCAGAACAGCGGAGCAATCAGCCCCAGCATTTT; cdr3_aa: CASSEQRSNQPQHF
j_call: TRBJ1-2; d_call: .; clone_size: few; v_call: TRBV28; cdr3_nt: TGTGCCAGCAGGGGAGCTAACTATGGCTACACCTTC; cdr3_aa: CASRGANYGYTF
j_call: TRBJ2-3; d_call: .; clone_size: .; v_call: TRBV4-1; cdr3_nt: TGCGCCAGCAGCCAAGACCCCCCGGGGGGCGCGGCAGATACGCAGTATTTT; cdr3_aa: CASSQDPPGGAADTQYF
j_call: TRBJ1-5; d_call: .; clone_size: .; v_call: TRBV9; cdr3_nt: TGTGCCAGCAGCGTCGGGGATAGTAGCAATCAGCCCCAGCATTTT; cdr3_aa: CASSVGDSSNQPQHF
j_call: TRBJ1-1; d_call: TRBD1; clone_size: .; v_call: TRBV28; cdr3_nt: TGTGCCAGCAGTTTCCCCAAGGCAAACAGGGGGAACACTGAAGCTTTCTTT; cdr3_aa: CASSFPKANRGNTEAFF
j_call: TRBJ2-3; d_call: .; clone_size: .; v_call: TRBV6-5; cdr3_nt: TGTGCCAGCAGCAGAAGCACAGATACGCAGTATTTT; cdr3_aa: CASSRSTDTQYF
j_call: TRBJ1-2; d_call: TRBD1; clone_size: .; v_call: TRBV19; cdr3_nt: TGTGCCAGTAGTATCCCCGGGACAGTGTATGGCTACACCTTC; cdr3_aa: CASSIPGTVYGYTF
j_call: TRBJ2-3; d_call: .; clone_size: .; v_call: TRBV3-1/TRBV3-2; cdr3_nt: TGTGCCAGCAGCCGCGGTAGATTCTACGCTTCTAGCACAGATACGCAGTATTTT; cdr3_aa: CASSRGRFYASSTDTQYF